The 26 T cell receptor beta chains reported below all come from one sample, sequenced in a study. The repertoire was sequenced with immunoSEQ multiplex PCR; TCRdb's copy has only in-frame clones and lacks some. This sample has 60,000 to 75,000 clones; around 93% occur once, and the top ten carry 4% to 5%. Sample: PBMCs. The receptors come from a man between 35 and 55 years old with rheumatoid arthritis.

This clone was seen more than once but under ten times. The chain couples TRBV27 to TRBJ1-1; D uncertain. There are 13 residues in the CDR3. Trimming shortened V by 1 base and J by 1 base, and 4 bases separated the two germline ends. Germline V gene data show CDR1 as MNHEY and CDR2 as SMNVEV (reference sequence). The CDR3: CASSLFGNTEAFF. CDR3 nucleotide sequence: TGTGCCAGCAGTTTATTTGGGAACACTGAAGCTTTCTTT.

V usage is TRBV4-2 and J usage is TRBJ1-2, with D uncertain. The V gene's germline CDR1 is LGHNA and CDR2 YNFKEQ. The CDR3 is made up of 14 amino acids. Between the trimmed V and J ends, which lost 3 bases and 0 bases, there was a span of 8 bases. The CDR3 sequence: CASSQNRANYGYTF. The CDR3 DNA is TGTGCCAGCAGCCAGAATCGAGCTAACTATGGCTACACCTTC.

CDR3 nucleotide sequence: TGCGCCAGCAGCTTGTTGGAGGGGACGGGCACTGAAGCTTTCTTT. This encodes CASSLLEGTGTEAFF. The rearrangement links TRBV5-1 to TRBJ1-1; D is perhaps TRBD1 (5 bases). Germline V gives CDR1 SGHRS, CDR2 YFSETQ. This CDR3 is 15 amino acids long. The V end lost 1 base, the J end lost 4 bases, and 14 bases lay between the germline ends.

This clone was seen a single time. The chain links TRBV15 to TRBJ2-7; TRBD2 matches at 8 bases. The CDR3 consists of 14 residues. V lost 5 bases and J lost 5; bases outside the gene matches: 8. Germline V CDR1 and CDR2: LNHNV, YYDKDF (reference sequence). CDR3 sequence: CATSGSGSLDEQYF. The CDR3 nucleotides are TGTGCCACCAGCGGGAGCGGGAGTCTTGACGAGCAGTACTTC. Full variable domain (missing parts from reference TRBV15 and TRBJ2-7): DAMVIQNPRYQVTQFGKPVTLSCSQTLNHNVMYWYQQKSSQAPKLLFHYYDKDFNNEADTPDNFQSRRPNTSFCFLDIRSPGLGDTAMYLCATSGSGSLDEQYFGPGTRLTVT.

This chain links TRBV6-5 with TRBJ1-1; D gene unclear. Germline CDR1 and CDR2: MNHEY and SVGAGI. With 5 bases removed from V and 0 bases from J, the gap between germline ends came to 10 bases. The CDR3 has 14 amino acids. In DNA, the CDR3 is TGTGCCAGCAGTCTAGGACGGTTGAACACTGAAGCTTTCTTT. It specifies CASSLGRLNTEAFF.

V usage is TRBV6-6 and J usage is TRBJ1-2; D unclear. Trimming cost V 8 bases and J 4 bases, with 11 bases left between them. Germline CDR1 and CDR2: MNHNY and SVGAGI (reference sequence). The CDR3 is 12 amino acids. CDR3 in amino acids: CASVGQSYGYTF. The CDR3 bases are TGTGCCAGCGTCGGGCAGTCCTATGGCTACACCTTC.

The gene calls are TRBV5-5 and TRBJ2-3, with 8 bases fitting TRBD1. Germline loops: CDR1 SGHKS, CDR2 YYEKEE (reference sequence). V gave up 4 bases and J gave up 0 bases; unmatched junction bases: 10. CDR3 length equals 17 residues. The CDR3 loop reads CASSLVGTGDSTDTQYF. The CDR3 nucleotides are TGTGCCAGCAGCCTTGTCGGGACAGGCGATAGCACAGATACGCAGTATTTT.

This sequence joins TRBV27 and TRBJ1-1; D unclear. The V end lost 3 bases, the J end lost 1 base, and 9 bases lay between the germline ends. The CDR3 runs 14 residues. CDR1 and CDR2 from the germline V gene are MNHEY and SMNVEV (reference sequence). DNA of the CDR3: TGTGCCAGCAGTTTTAGCGGGAGGAACACTGAAGCTTTCTTT. Translated: CASSFSGRNTEAFF.

The rearrangement uses TRBV14 and TRBJ1-6; tentative D call: TRBD1 (5 bases). Trimming pared 4 bases from V and 9 bases from J, leaving 16 bases between. This CDR3 is built from 15 residues. The germline CDR1 and CDR2 sequences are SGHDN and FVKESK. As DNA, the CDR3 is TGTGCCAGCAGCCTTCAGGGAGGGGTACCTTCACCCCTCCACTTT. Amino acids: CASSLQGGVPSPLHF. Based on the CDR3 plus reference TRBV14 and TRBJ1-6, the full variable domain is EAGVTQFPSHSVIEKGQTVTLRCDPISGHDNLYWYRRVMGKEIKFLLHFVKESKQDESGMPNNRFLAERTGGTYSTLKVQPAELEDSGVYFCASSLQGGVPSPLHFGNGTRLTVT.

The gene calls are TRBV21-1 and TRBJ2-7; the table gives TRBD1 as D, unverified against the DNA. TRBV21-1 is a pseudogene segment. The CDR3 consists of 16 residues. The DNA of the CDR3 is TGTGCCAGCAAACGAGCACCCCAGGGGGAGACCTACGAGCAGTACTTC. Protein: CASKRAPQGETYEQYF.

The DNA for the CDR3 is TGTGCCAGCTCCCCCGACAGGGCCTATGGCTACACCTTC. This codes for CASSPDRAYGYTF. J is TRBJ1-2 and V is TRBV18, with 7 bases identical to TRBD1. This CDR3 comprises 13 residues. Looked up from germline, CDR1 is KGHSH and CDR2 is LQKENI. The J segment lost 4 bases and the V segment lost 6 bases, leaving 5 bases of the junction unmatched.

The chain is built from TRBV9 and TRBJ2-2; the D call may be TRBD1 or TRBD2 (5 bases each). V lost 4 bases to trimming and J lost 3 bases, with 13 bases between them. There are 15 residues in the CDR3. The V gene's germline CDR1 is SGDLS and CDR2 YYNGEE. Here the CDR3 reads CASSPRDGDTGELFF. CDR3 coding DNA: TGTGCCAGCAGCCCCCGGGACGGAGACACCGGGGAGCTGTTTTTT.

V gene TRBV6-2 or TRBV6-3 combines with J gene TRBJ1-5; the match to TRBD1 covers 7 bases. The CDR3 is 13 residues long. After removal of 6 bases from V and 5 bases from J, the junction contained 4 bases not matched to a gene. Looked up from germline, CDR1 is MNHEY and CDR2 is SVGEGT. The CDR3 DNA follows: TGTGCCAGCAGCCCGACAGGGCATCAGCCCCAGCATTTT. Translated: CASSPTGHQPQHF.

The V call is TRBV5-8, the J call TRBJ1-6, with D possibly matching TRBD1 (5 bases). This CDR3 contains 14 residues. V lost 4 bases, J lost 7 bases, and 12 bases lay in between. Germline lookup yields CDR1 SGHTS and CDR2 YDEGEE. CDR3 sequence: CASSAGTGNSPLHF. CDR3 bases: TGTGCCAGCAGCGCCGGGACCGGCAATTCACCCCTCCACTTT.

This chain uses TRBV6-5 with TRBJ1-4; no firm D call. V was pared by 10 bases and J by 4 bases, with 16 bases between. The CDR3 length is 14 residues. CDR1 and CDR2 (germline): MNHEY, SVGAGI. The CDR3: CATNKNSDNEKLFF. The CDR3 region has the DNA TGTGCCACCAATAAAAACAGTGATAATGAAAAACTGTTTTTT.

The chain couples TRBV28 to TRBJ2-7; maybe TRBD1 (6 bases). The CDR3 totals 12 residues. From germline, CDR1 is MDHEN and CDR2 SYDVKM. Trimming cost V 8 bases and J 4 bases, with 12 bases left between them. Here the CDR3 DNA reads TGTGCCAGCGGAAGGGGGTTTTACGAGCAGTACTTC. Protein: CASGRGFYEQYF.

The V call is TRBV6-5, the J call TRBJ2-7; no clear D. CDR1 is MNHEY, CDR2 SVGAGI, per germline. Trimming shortened V by 2 bases and J by 3 bases, and 8 bases separated the two germline ends. The CDR3 loop spans 13 amino acids. DNA of the CDR3: TGTGCCAGCAGTTACAGGGCGTTCTACGAGCAGTACTTC. This gives the protein CASSYRAFYEQYF.

This chain links TRBV12-5 with TRBJ1-1; D unresolved. The CDR3 sequence is 12 residues long. V lost 3 bases to trimming and J lost 10 bases, with 12 bases between them. In germline, CDR1 is LGHNT, CDR2 FRNRAP. The DNA for the CDR3 is TGTGCTAGTGGTTTATCTTGGCCGGGAGCTTTCTTT. This sequence encodes CASGLSWPGAFF.

The genes are TRBV12-2 and TRBJ2-3; the D call of TRBD2 is as the table states it, not checked on the DNA. TRBV12-2 is a documented pseudogene. CDR3 size: 16 residues. The CDR3 nucleotides read TGTGCAAGTCGCTTGACTAGCGGGGCAGTCACAGATACGCAGTATTTT. Translated, it gives CASRLTSGAVTDTQYF.

CDR3 amino acids: CASRSWTGGMNTEAFF. The CDR3 DNA follows: TGTGCCAGCAGGTCCTGGACAGGGGGCATGAACACTGAAGCTTTCTTT. The chain combines TRBV7-8 with TRBJ1-1; 11 positions match TRBD1. The germline CDR1 and CDR2 sequences are SGHVS and FQNEAQ. The CDR3 has 16 amino acids. J was trimmed by 0 bases and V by 6 bases; bases with no gene match: 6.

The CDR3 coding sequence is TGTGCCAGCAGTCATCGACAGGGGGCTGGAAACACCATATATTTT. This translates into CASSHRQGAGNTIYF. The rearrangement links TRBV28 to TRBJ1-3; TRBD1 agrees at 9 bases. CDR1 is MDHEN, CDR2 SYDVKM, per germline. This CDR3 comprises 15 residues. After removal of 5 bases from V and 2 bases from J, the junction contained 4 bases not matched to a gene.

The rearrangement joins TRBV18 to TRBJ1-2; D call uncertain. V lost 2 bases, J lost 5 bases, and 18 bases lay in between. The CDR3 sequence is 16 residues long. CDR1 KGHSH and CDR2 LQKENI come from the germline V gene. CDR3 loop: CASSPSAGWEAYGYTF. Written as DNA, the CDR3 is TGTGCCAGCTCACCAAGTGCGGGGTGGGAGGCGTATGGCTACACCTTC.

The rearrangement uses TRBV10-3 and TRBJ2-3, with 8 positions matching TRBD2. V trimming: 6 bases; J trimming: 0 bases; junction bases outside the gene matches: 5. This CDR3 spans 15 amino acids. CDR1 and CDR2 from the germline V gene are ENHRY and SYGVKD. The CDR3: CAIREQRGSTDTQYF. In nucleotides, the CDR3 is TGTGCCATCAGGGAGCAGCGGGGGAGCACAGATACGCAGTATTTT.

The chain has TRBV7-8 and TRBJ1-5, with D uncertain. Looked up from germline, CDR1 is SGHVS and CDR2 is FQNEAQ. V lost 1 base and J lost 6, with 13 bases in between. The CDR3 sequence is 15 residues long. In DNA, the CDR3 is TGTGCCAGCAGCTTAGGTTACATCGGGCCTCAGCCCCAGCATTTT. Translated: CASSLGYIGPQPQHF.

This clone was seen once. The V call is TRBV4-2, the J call TRBJ2-2, with 7 bases that match TRBD2. With 1 base clipped from V and 4 bases from J, the junction kept 3 bases outside the gene matches. There are 15 residues in the CDR3. CDR1 is LGHNA, CDR2 YNFKEQ, per germline. The CDR3 reads CASSQGDYLTGELFF. The CDR3 DNA sequence: TGTGCCAGCAGCCAAGGGGACTACCTCACCGGGGAGCTGTTTTTT.

The chain links TRBV5-1 to TRBJ2-3; 12 bases line up with TRBD2. Germline values: CDR1 SGHRS, CDR2 YFSETQ. V was pared by 4 bases and J by 3 bases, with 6 bases of the junction left unmatched. The CDR3 runs to 16 residues. In DNA form, the CDR3 reads TGCGCCAGCAGCACGGGACTAGCGGGTATTACAGATACGCAGTATTTT. This sequence encodes CASSTGLAGITDTQYF.